One sample yielded the 24 T cell receptor beta chains listed below, sequenced in a study of blood T cell repertoires in COVID-19. Data came from immunoSEQ multiplex PCR; TCRdb stores just in-frame clones and leaves some out. This sample has around 200,000 clones, with about 85% found just once. Sequenced: peripheral blood. These receptors were collected from a woman aged 80 or over with acute or convalescent COVID-19.

The V call is TRBV28, the J call TRBJ1-5; D unresolved. Trimming pared 6 bases from V and 5 bases from J, leaving 8 bases between. Germline V gene sequence: CDR1 MDHEN, CDR2 SYDVKM. This CDR3 has 12 residues. The CDR3 reads CASSNTDQPQHF. CDR3 bases: TGTGCCAGCAGCAATACTGATCAGCCCCAGCATTTT.

The chain carries TRBV5-6 and TRBJ1-2; 7 bases line up with TRBD1. This CDR3 spans 15 amino acids. Losses at the gene ends were 4 bases for V and 0 bases for J; bases not matched to a gene: 6. In germline, CDR1 is SGHDT, CDR2 YYEEEE. The CDR3 DNA sequence: TGTGCCAGCAGCGAAACAGGGGTGGCTAACTATGGCTACACCTTC. As protein: CASSETGVANYGYTF. Complete variable domain (other parts from reference TRBV5-6 and TRBJ1-2): DAGVTQSPTHLIKTRGQQVTLRCSPKSGHDTVSWYQQALGQGPQFIFQYYEEEERQRGNFPDRFSGHQFPNYSSELNVNALLLGDSALYLCASSETGVANYGYTFGSGTRLTVV.

V usage is TRBV5-1 and J usage is TRBJ1-5, with D maybe TRBD1 (5 bases). The CDR3 is 15 amino acids. Trimming left V 4 bases short and J 8 bases short, with 19 bases between. The germline CDR1 and CDR2 sequences are SGHRS and YFSETQ. DNA of the CDR3: TGCGCCAGCAGCGGGGAGGGCCTTCGAGGGGAGCCCCAGCATTTT. The encoded protein is CASSGEGLRGEPQHF.

This chain links TRBV7-3 with TRBJ1-2; 7 bases agree with TRBD1. The ends lost 1 base at V and 6 bases at J; junction bases unmatched: 5. Germline V CDR1 and CDR2: SGHTA, FQGTGA. CDR3 length: 14 residues. The CDR3 loop is CASSLSGQGDGYTF. The CDR3, as DNA: TGTGCCAGCAGCTTAAGTGGCCAGGGGGATGGCTACACCTTC.

CDR3 DNA: TGCGCCAGCACCGACACTAGCGGAGACTACAATGAGCAGTTCTTC. It codes for CASTDTSGDYNEQFF. This chain joins TRBV5-1 and TRBJ2-1; 8 bases fit TRBD2. Germline V lookup: CDR1 SGHRS, CDR2 YFSETQ. After removal of 6 bases from V and 3 bases from J, the junction contained 8 bases not matched to a gene. The length of the CDR3 is 15 residues.

The chain couples TRBV2 to TRBJ1-5; 7 bases agree with TRBD1. The germline gives CDR1 SNHLY, CDR2 FYNNEI. J lost 5 bases, V lost 4 bases, and 2 bases had no gene match. This CDR3 has 13 residues. CDR3 protein: CASSGDSYQPQHF. The CDR3 DNA reads as TGTGCCAGCAGTGGGGACAGTTATCAGCCCCAGCATTTT.

V gene TRBV24-1 combines with J gene TRBJ2-1; D is perhaps TRBD1 (6 bases). There are 17 residues in the CDR3. V lost 3 bases and J lost 2, with 16 bases in between. Germline V gives CDR1 KGHDR, CDR2 SFDVKD. DNA of the CDR3: TGTGCCACCAGTGATGCACAGGGTAGGGGAACCTACAATGAGCAGTTCTTC. It codes for CATSDAQGRGTYNEQFF.

The CDR3 spells CASSATGLRETQYF. CDR3 nucleotide sequence: TGTGCCAGCAGCGCAACAGGGTTGCGGGAGACCCAGTACTTC. This chain links TRBV9 with TRBJ2-5, with TRBD1 as a possible D gene (6 bases). This CDR3 has 14 amino acids. CDR1 is SGDLS and CDR2 is YYNGEE in the germline V gene. V was pared by 3 bases and J by 5 bases, with 14 bases between.

The chain combines TRBV5-1 with TRBJ2-7; possible D gene TRBD1, 5 bases. CDR1 and CDR2 (germline): SGHRS, YFSETQ. V lost 4 bases and J 8 bases, leaving 16 bases between the germline ends. The CDR3 is 13 amino acids. The CDR3 here is CASSGSDSGKQYF. CDR3 DNA: TGCGCCAGCAGCGGATCCGACAGTGGGAAGCAGTACTTC.

The J gene is TRBJ1-5, the V gene TRBV18, with D possibly TRBD1 on 6 matching bases. Trimming cost V 3 bases and J 2 bases, with 8 bases left between them. The CDR3 length is 14 residues. The V gene's germline CDR1 is KGHSH and CDR2 LQKENI. CDR3 in amino acids: CASSPPGGNQPQHF. In DNA form, the CDR3 reads TGTGCCAGCTCACCCCCAGGGGGCAATCAGCCCCAGCATTTT.

The chain recombines TRBV29-1 with TRBJ1-2; 8 nucleotides line up with TRBD1. The germline V gene encodes CDR1 SQVTM and CDR2 ANQGSEA. The CDR3 has 19 residues. J lost 1 base, V lost 6 bases, and 22 bases had no gene match. DNA for the CDR3: TGCAGCGTCGACCCACCCCCCATCGAGGACAGGGCGGGTAACTATGGCTACACCTTC. Its translation: CSVDPPPIEDRAGNYGYTF.

The genes are TRBV18 and TRBJ1-2; no reliable D call. The CDR3 contains 14 residues. From germline, CDR1 is KGHSH and CDR2 LQKENI. V lost 2 bases, J lost 7 bases, and 14 bases lay in between. The CDR3 is CASSPNAGRGGYTF. The CDR3 coding sequence is TGTGCCAGCTCACCAAACGCGGGTCGAGGTGGCTACACCTTC.

This sequence joins TRBV18 and TRBJ1-1; D may be TRBD1 (5 bases). V lost 3 bases to trimming and J lost 3 bases, with 11 bases between them. The CDR3 extends over 14 amino acids. Germline V gene lookup returns CDR1 KGHSH and CDR2 LQKENI. The CDR3 sequence is CASSPMAGHTEAFF. In DNA, the CDR3 is TGTGCCAGCTCACCTATGGCGGGGCACACTGAAGCTTTCTTT.

This clone turned up a few times. J is TRBJ2-1 and V is TRBV10-3; D gene uncertain. Germline V CDR1 and CDR2: ENHRY, SYGVKD. The V and J ends lost 3 bases and 4 bases respectively, with 16 bases between them. The CDR3 is made up of 16 amino acids. The CDR3 region has the DNA TGTGCCATCAGTGAAGAGTCCCGAGCCCCGTACAATGAGCAGTTCTTC. As protein: CAISEESRAPYNEQFF.

The genes are TRBV10-3 and TRBJ1-1; a weak D match, TRBD1 (6 bases). The CDR3 is made up of 17 amino acids. V was trimmed by 0 bases and J by 0 bases, leaving 14 bases between them. Germline CDR1 is ENHRY and CDR2 is SYGVKD. CDR3 sequence reads: CAISESGRGTMNTEAFF. The CDR3 bases are TGTGCCATCAGTGAGTCCGGCAGGGGTACAATGAACACTGAAGCTTTCTTT.

This chain connects TRBV6-5 to TRBJ1-6; D not resolved. The CDR3 contains 12 residues. The germline CDR1 and CDR2 sequences are MNHEY and SVGAGI. V gave up 6 bases and J gave up 7 bases, with 7 bases separating them. As DNA, the CDR3 is TGTGCCAGCAGGGAGAAAAATTCACCCCTCCACTTT. It is translated as CASREKNSPLHF.

The genes are TRBV20-1 and TRBJ2-4; TRBD2 might be the D (6 bases). Germline CDR1 and CDR2: DFQATT and SNEGSKA (reference sequence). This CDR3 contains 16 residues. V was clipped by 3 bases and J by 0 bases, with 15 bases between them. The CDR3 here is CSASASARLAKNIQYF. CDR3 in DNA: TGCAGTGCTAGTGCTAGCGCAAGGCTAGCCAAAAACATTCAGTACTTC.

The genes are TRBV24-1 and TRBJ1-3, with TRBD1 identical over 7 bases. J lost 3 bases, V lost 6 bases, and 13 bases had no gene match. This CDR3 is built from 17 residues. CDR1 is KGHDR, CDR2 SFDVKD, per germline. CDR3 DNA sequence: TGTGCCACCAGTAATGTGACAGGGCCCGGGGGTGGAAACACCATATATTTT. Translation: CATSNVTGPGGGNTIYF.

The chain carries TRBV6-2 or TRBV6-3 and TRBJ1-1; 7 bases agree with TRBD1. Germline V gene sequence: CDR1 MNHEY, CDR2 SVGEGT. The CDR3 loop spans 16 amino acids. V lost 8 bases and J lost 6; bases outside the gene matches: 18. The CDR3 DNA sequence: TGTGCCAGCCGTTCCCTTCCCAGGGGGGATGTTTCTGAAGCTTTCTTT. Translation gives CASRSLPRGDVSEAFF.

The CDR3 reads CASSARQGLGEKLFF. CDR3 nucleotides: TGCGCCAGCAGCGCCCGCCAGGGGTTGGGAGAAAAACTGTTTTTT. The chain joins TRBV5-1 to TRBJ1-4; D may be TRBD1 (6 bases). This CDR3 contains 15 residues. Trimming removed 4 bases from V and 8 bases from J, with 18 bases in between. The germline V gene has CDR1 SGHRS and CDR2 YFSETQ.

Remarks on this clone: The sample contains more than one DNA sequence encoding this CDR3. The chain uses TRBV5-1 and TRBJ2-7, with 8 bases that match TRBD1. Germline-derived CDR1 and CDR2 are SGHRS and YFSETQ. This CDR3 comprises 15 residues. J was trimmed by 2 bases and V by 4 bases; bases with no gene match: 8. The CDR3 DNA reads as TGCGCCAGCAGCCTCGAGGGGACAGGACCCTACGAGCAGTACTTC. The encoded protein is CASSLEGTGPYEQYF.

CDR3 sequence: CASSHNRETRNTIYF. DNA of the CDR3: TGTGCCAGCAGTCATAACAGGGAGACACGAAACACCATATATTTT. The genes are TRBV7-9 and TRBJ1-3; a weak D match, TRBD1 (6 bases). V dropped 6 bases and J dropped 5 bases, with 17 bases sitting between them. This CDR3 is 15 amino acids long. Looked up from germline, CDR1 is SEHNR and CDR2 is FQNEAQ (reference sequence).

The rearrangement links TRBV4-1 to TRBJ2-3; TRBD2 might be the D (6 bases). Germline assignment: CDR1 MGHRA and CDR2 YSYEKL. The CDR3 has 14 amino acids. Trimming cost V 4 bases and J 3 bases, with 11 bases left between them. CDR3 nucleotide sequence: TGCGCCAGCAGCCGGACGGGGAGGACAGATACGCAGTATTTT. Its protein product is CASSRTGRTDTQYF.

The chain has TRBV4-3 and TRBJ2-3, with 8 bases fitting TRBD2. The CDR3 runs to 16 residues. The germline gives CDR1 LGHNA, CDR2 YSLEER. The J segment lost 3 bases and the V segment lost 0 bases, leaving 5 bases of the junction unmatched. The CDR3 DNA follows: TGCGCCAGCAGCCAAGAACGACTAGCGTATACAGATACGCAGTATTTT. This codes for CASSQERLAYTDTQYF.